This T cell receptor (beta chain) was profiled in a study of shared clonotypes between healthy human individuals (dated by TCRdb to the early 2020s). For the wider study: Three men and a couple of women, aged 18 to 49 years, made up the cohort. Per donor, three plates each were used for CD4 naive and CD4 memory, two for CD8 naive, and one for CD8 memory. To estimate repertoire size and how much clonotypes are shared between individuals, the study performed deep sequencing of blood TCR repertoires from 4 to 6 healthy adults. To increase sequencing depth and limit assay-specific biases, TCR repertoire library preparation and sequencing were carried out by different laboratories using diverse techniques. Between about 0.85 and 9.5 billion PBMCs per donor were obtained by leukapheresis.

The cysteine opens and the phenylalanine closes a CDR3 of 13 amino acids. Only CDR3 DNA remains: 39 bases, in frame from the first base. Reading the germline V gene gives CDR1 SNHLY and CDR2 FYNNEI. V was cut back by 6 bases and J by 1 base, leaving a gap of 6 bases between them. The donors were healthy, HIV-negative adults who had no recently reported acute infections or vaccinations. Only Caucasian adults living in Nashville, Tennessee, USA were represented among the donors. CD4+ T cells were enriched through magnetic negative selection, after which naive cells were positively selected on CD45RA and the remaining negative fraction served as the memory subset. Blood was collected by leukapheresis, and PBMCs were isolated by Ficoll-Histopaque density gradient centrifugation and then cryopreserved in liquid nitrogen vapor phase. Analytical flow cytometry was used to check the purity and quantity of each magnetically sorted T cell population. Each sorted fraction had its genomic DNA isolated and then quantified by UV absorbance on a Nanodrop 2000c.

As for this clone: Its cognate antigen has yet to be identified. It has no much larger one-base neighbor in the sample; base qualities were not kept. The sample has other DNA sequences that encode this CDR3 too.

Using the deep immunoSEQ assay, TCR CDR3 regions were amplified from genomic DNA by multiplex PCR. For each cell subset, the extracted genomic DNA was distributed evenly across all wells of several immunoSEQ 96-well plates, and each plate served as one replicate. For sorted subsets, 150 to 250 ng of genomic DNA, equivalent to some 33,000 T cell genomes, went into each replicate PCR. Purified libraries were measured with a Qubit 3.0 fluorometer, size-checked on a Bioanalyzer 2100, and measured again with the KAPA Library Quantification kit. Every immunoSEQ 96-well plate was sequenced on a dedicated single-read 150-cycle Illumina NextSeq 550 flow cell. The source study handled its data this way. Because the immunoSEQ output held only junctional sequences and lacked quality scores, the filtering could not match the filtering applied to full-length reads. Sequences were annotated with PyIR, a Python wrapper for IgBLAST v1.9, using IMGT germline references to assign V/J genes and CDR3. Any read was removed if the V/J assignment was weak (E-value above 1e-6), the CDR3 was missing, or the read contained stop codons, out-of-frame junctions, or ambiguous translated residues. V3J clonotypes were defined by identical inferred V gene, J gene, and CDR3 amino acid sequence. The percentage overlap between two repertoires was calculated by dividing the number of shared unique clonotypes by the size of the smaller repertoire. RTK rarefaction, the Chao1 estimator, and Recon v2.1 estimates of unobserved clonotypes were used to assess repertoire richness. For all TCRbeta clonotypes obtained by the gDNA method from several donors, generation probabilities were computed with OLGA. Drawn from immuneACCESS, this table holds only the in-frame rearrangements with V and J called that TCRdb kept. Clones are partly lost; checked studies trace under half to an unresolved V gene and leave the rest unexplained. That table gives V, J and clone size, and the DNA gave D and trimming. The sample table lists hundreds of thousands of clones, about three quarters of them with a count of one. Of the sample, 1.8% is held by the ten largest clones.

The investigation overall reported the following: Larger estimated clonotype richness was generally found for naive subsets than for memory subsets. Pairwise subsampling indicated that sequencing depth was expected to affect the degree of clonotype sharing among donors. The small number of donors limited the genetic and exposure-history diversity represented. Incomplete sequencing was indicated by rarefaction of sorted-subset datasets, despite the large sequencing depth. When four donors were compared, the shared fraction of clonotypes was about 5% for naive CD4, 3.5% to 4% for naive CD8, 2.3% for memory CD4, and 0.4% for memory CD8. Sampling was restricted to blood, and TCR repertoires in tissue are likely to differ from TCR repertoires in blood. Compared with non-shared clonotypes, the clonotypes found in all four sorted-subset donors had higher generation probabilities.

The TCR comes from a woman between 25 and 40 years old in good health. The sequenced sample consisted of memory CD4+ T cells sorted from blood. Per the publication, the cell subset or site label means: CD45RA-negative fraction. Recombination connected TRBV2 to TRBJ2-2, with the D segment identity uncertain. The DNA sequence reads TGTGCCAGCAGGCCGCAGAACACCGGGGAGCTGTTTTTT. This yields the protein CASRPQNTGELFF.